This is a list of T cell receptor beta chains from one sample in a study of T cells in tuberculosis. Sequencing used immunoSEQ multiplex PCR; TCRdb keeps in-frame clones, though not all of them. The sample lists tens of thousands of clones, roughly 95% occurring once. Sample: PBMCs. The receptors originated from a donor aged 5 to 30 with latent tuberculosis or without tuberculosis infection. The CDR3 runs from the conserved cysteine through the conserved F or W. The order of the fields is J gene, D gene, V gene, clone size, CDR3 protein, CDR3 DNA. The D gene is left open where the match is weak. The listing skips clone size in some rows; elsewhere it reads once, few, many or a size class.

TRBJ2-5 | TRBD1 | TRBV5-8 | NA | CASSGGQGLWETQYF | TGTGCCAGCAGCGGGGGACAGGGTCTATGGGAGACCCAGTACTTC
TRBJ2-1 | NA | TRBV29-1 | NA | CSVENSGHYNEQFF | TGCAGCGTTGAGAATAGCGGCCACTACAATGAGCAGTTCTTC
TRBJ2-1 | NA | TRBV5-6 | NA | CASSLRGGEQFF | TGTGCCAGCAGCCTCAGAGGGGGTGAGCAGTTCTTC
TRBJ2-3 | NA | TRBV5-1 | NA | CASSFRAGDTQYF | TGCGCCAGCAGCTTCCGTGCGGGAGATACGCAGTATTTT
TRBJ1-5 | NA | TRBV6-1 | once | CASTLIQSNQPQHF | TGTGCCAGCACCCTTATTCAGAGCAATCAGCCCCAGCATTTT
TRBJ2-2 | TRBD2 | TRBV27 | NA | CASSLKTSGVFTGELFF | TGTGCCAGCAGTCTTAAAACTAGCGGCGTTTTCACCGGGGAGCTGTTTTTT
TRBJ2-2 | TRBD2 | TRBV2 | NA | CASSDQLTSGGNNTGELFF | TGTGCCAGCAGTGACCAATTAACTAGCGGGGGGAATAACACCGGGGAGCTGTTTTTT
TRBJ1-1 | NA | TRBV29-1 | NA | CSARVTLNTEAFF | TGCAGCGCCCGGGTCACCCTGAACACTGAAGCTTTCTTT
TRBJ2-3 | TRBD1 | TRBV25-1 | NA | CASSRQGATDTQYF | TGTGCCAGCAGTAGACAGGGGGCCACAGATACGCAGTATTTT
TRBJ2-1 | TRBD2 | TRBV11-1 | NA | CASSGQTSPIINEQFF | TGTGCCAGCAGTGGTCAGACTAGCCCGATCATTAATGAGCAGTTCTTC
TRBJ1-2 | NA | TRBV23-1 | NA | CAQNTGSPSVLYGYTF | TGCGCCCAGAACACAGGGAGCCCCTCAGTCTTATATGGCTACACCTTC
TRBJ1-2 | TRBD1 | TRBV7-9 | NA | CASSLSGGGARGYTF | TGTGCCAGCAGCTTGAGCGGAGGGGGCGCTCGAGGCTACACCTTC
TRBJ1-3 | NA | TRBV12-5 | NA | CASGQQSSGNTIYF | TGTGCTAGTGGCCAACAGAGCTCTGGAAACACCATATATTTT
TRBJ2-7 | NA | TRBV4-1 | NA | CASSQRVISYEQYF | TGCGCCAGCAGCCAACGGGTGATCTCCTACGAGCAGTACTTC
TRBJ2-1 | NA | TRBV19 | NA | CASSITGSRNEQFF | TGTGCCAGTAGTATAACCGGGAGCCGCAATGAGCAGTTCTTC
TRBJ2-5 | TRBD2 | TRBV15 | NA | CATSRYLAGASETQYF | TGTGCCACCAGCAGATACCTAGCGGGAGCTTCGGAGACCCAGTACTTC
TRBJ2-1 | TRBD2 | TRBV18 | NA | CASSLPSGGLNEQFF | TGTGCCAGCTCACTGCCTAGCGGGGGGTTGAATGAGCAGTTCTTC
TRBJ1-2 | NA | TRBV29-1 | NA | CSVAGRVTYGYTF | TGCAGCGTTGCTGGCAGAGTGACATATGGCTACACCTTC
TRBJ2-7 | NA | TRBV11-2 | NA | CASSASVEQYF | TGTGCCAGCAGCGCCTCGGTAGAGCAGTACTTC
TRBJ2-7 | NA | TRBV15 | NA | CATSREPQPSEQYF | TGTGCCACCAGCAGGGAGCCGCAGCCGAGCGAGCAGTACTTC
TRBJ1-2 | TRBD1 | TRBV19 | NA | CASSVSTGAKGYTF | TGTGCCAGTAGTGTATCGACAGGGGCTAAAGGCTACACCTTC
TRBJ2-7 | TRBD1 | TRBV12-5 | NA | CASGLGQGYEQYF | TGTGCTAGTGGTTTGGGACAGGGCTACGAGCAGTACTTC
TRBJ1-4 | TRBD1 | TRBV27 | once | CASSQDRVVEKLFF | TGTGCCAGCAGCCAAGACAGGGTCGTTGAAAAACTGTTTTTT
TRBJ2-2 | NA | TRBV15 | NA | CATSNRYTGELFF | TGTGCCACCAGCAACAGATACACCGGGGAGCTGTTTTTT
TRBJ2-2 | NA | TRBV11-1 | NA | CASSLGSLNTGELFF | TGTGCCAGCAGCTTAGGTAGCCTGAACACCGGGGAGCTGTTTTTT
TRBJ2-6 | NA | TRBV19 | NA | CASIGLLGSPGANVLTF | TGTGCCAGTATCGGTCTTTTGGGTAGCCCTGGGGCCAACGTCCTGACTTTC
TRBJ2-5 | NA | TRBV6-6 | NA | CASSQRGESLQETQYF | TGTGCCAGCAGTCAGCGCGGGGAGAGCCTCCAAGAGACCCAGTACTTC
TRBJ2-1 | TRBD2 | TRBV10-3 | NA | CAIRSLAGGPDEQFF | TGTGCCATCAGGTCACTAGCGGGAGGGCCGGATGAGCAGTTCTTC
TRBJ1-1 | NA | TRBV15 | once | CATSKVTALNTEAFF | TGTGCCACCAGCAAAGTGACAGCCCTGAACACTGAAGCTTTCTTT
TRBJ1-4 | NA | TRBV5-1 | NA | CASSPSGGSEKLFF | TGCGCCAGCAGCCCCTCGGGAGGGAGTGAAAAACTGTTTTTT
TRBJ2-3 | TRBD2 | TRBV2 | NA | CASSVTSFLSTDTQYF | TGTGCCAGCAGTGTGACTAGCTTCCTCAGCACAGATACGCAGTATTTT
TRBJ1-1 | NA | TRBV30 | NA | CAWSPGVNTEAFF | TGTGCCTGGAGTCCAGGGGTTAACACTGAAGCTTTCTTT
TRBJ2-3 | TRBD2 | TRBV4-2 | NA | CASSQEYGGSLTDTQYF | TGTGCCAGCAGCCAAGAGTACGGCGGGAGCCTAACAGATACGCAGTATTTT
TRBJ1-2 | NA | TRBV6-9 | once | CASSFSSGGVYGYTF | TGTGCCAGCAGTTTCTCCTCGGGGGGAGTCTATGGCTACACCTTC
TRBJ1-2 | NA | TRBV9 | NA | CASSVEGSNYNYGYTF | TGTGCCAGCAGCGTAGAAGGCAGCAACTATAACTATGGCTACACCTTC
TRBJ1-1 | NA | TRBV5-4 | NA | CASSLLNTEAFF | TGTGCCAGCAGTCTCCTGAACACTGAAGCTTTCTTT
TRBJ2-3 | TRBD2 | TRBV5-1 | NA | CASSMLLAGATDTQYF | TGCGCCAGCAGCATGCTACTAGCGGGAGCCACAGATACGCAGTATTTT
TRBJ1-1 | TRBD1 | TRBV5-1 | NA | CASSLRTGIGTEAFF | TGCGCCAGCAGCCTACGGACAGGGATTGGCACTGAAGCTTTCTTT
TRBJ2-2 | NA | TRBV5-1 | NA | CASSYRGLRNTGELFF | TGCGCCAGCAGCTATAGGGGACTCCGGAACACCGGGGAGCTGTTTTTT
TRBJ2-1 | TRBD2 | TRBV5-5 | NA | CASSFGLAGSYNEQFF | TGTGCCAGCAGCTTTGGACTAGCGGGCTCCTACAATGAGCAGTTCTTC
TRBJ1-5 | TRBD1 | TRBV30 | NA | CAWSDGQGNQPQHF | TGTGCCTGGAGTGACGGACAGGGGAATCAGCCCCAGCATTTT
TRBJ2-5 | TRBD2 | TRBV6-1 | NA | CASSVGTRAQETQYF | TGTGCCAGCAGTGTGGGGACTAGGGCTCAAGAGACCCAGTACTTC
TRBJ1-4 | NA | TRBV2 | NA | CASEPSTNEKLFF | TGTGCCAGCGAGCCCTCAACTAATGAAAAACTGTTTTTT
TRBJ2-7 | TRBD2 | TRBV19 | NA | CASSKASGIPREQYF | TGTGCCAGTAGTAAGGCTAGCGGGATCCCGAGGGAGCAGTACTTC
TRBJ2-7 | TRBD2 | TRBV7-8 | NA | CASSFSGAFYEQYF | TGTGCCAGCAGCTTCAGCGGGGCCTTCTACGAGCAGTACTTC
TRBJ1-4 | NA | TRBV6-5 | NA | CASRPAAGTNEKLFF | TGTGCCAGCCGTCCTGCGGCAGGGACTAATGAAAAACTGTTTTTT
TRBJ2-3 | NA | TRBV5-1 | NA | CASSWSGASTDTQYF | TGCGCCAGCAGCTGGTCAGGGGCTAGCACAGATACGCAGTATTTT
TRBJ2-1 | TRBD2 | TRBV9 | NA | CASSGSGGAGNEQFF | TGTGCCAGCAGCGGAAGCGGGGGGGCCGGGAATGAGCAGTTCTTC
TRBJ2-3 | NA | TRBV7-8 | NA | CASSLVVGGASGTDTQYF | TGTGCCAGCAGCTTAGTTGTGGGCGGGGCCTCTGGTACAGATACGCAGTATTTT
TRBJ2-5 | NA | TRBV6-5 | NA | CATRRGLNFELGEYF | TGTGCCACCCGGAGGGGACTCAATTTTGAACTTGGGGAGTACTTC
TRBJ1-6 | NA | TRBV27 | NA | CASSSPGGGDSPLHF | TGTGCCAGCAGTTCCCCGGGTGGGGGGGATTCACCCCTCCACTTT
TRBJ2-6 | TRBD1 | TRBV7-2 | NA | CASSLGTGASGANVLTF | TGTGCCAGCAGCTTAGGGACAGGGGCCTCTGGGGCCAACGTCCTGACTTTC
TRBJ2-1 | NA | TRBV11-3 | NA | CASSPNRGNEQFF | TGTGCCAGCAGCCCTAACCGGGGGAATGAGCAGTTCTTC
TRBJ1-2 | NA | TRBV7-2 | NA | CASSLESLGGYTF | TGTGCCAGCAGCTTAGAAAGCCTAGGCGGCTACACCTTC
TRBJ2-2 | NA | TRBV11-2 | NA | CASSQNTGELFF | TGTGCCAGCAGCCAGAACACCGGGGAGCTGTTTTTT
TRBJ1-5 | NA | TRBV30 | NA | CAWSVGVSNQPQHF | TGTGCCTGGAGTGTCGGGGTTAGCAATCAGCCCCAGCATTTT
TRBJ2-7 | NA | TRBV6-6 | NA | CASSYFEGTRYEQYF | TGTGCCAGCAGTTACTTTGAGGGGACTCGCTACGAGCAGTACTTC
TRBJ2-7 | TRBD1 | TRBV19 | NA | CASSDRGYSYEQYF | TGTGCCAGCTCGGACAGGGGCTACTCCTACGAGCAGTACTTC